Described below is a single T cell receptor (beta chain) sequence and its context. Its antigen is not known. These data are taken from a study of shared clonotypes between healthy human individuals. The assay ran at deep level. The authors loaded approximately 220 ng DNA, 25,000 to 30,000 T cell genomes, into sorted-subset replicate PCRs. Assay: immunoSEQ multiplex PCR; the TCRdb copy retains only in-frame clones and omits some. Counted here are about 980,000 clones, over 75% occurring once; the ten biggest clones make up around 1.5%. V was pared by 4 bases and J by 2 bases, with 17 bases between. This CDR3 has 16 amino acids. The germline gives CDR1 PRHDT, CDR2 FYEKMQ (reference sequence). Findings of the study overall: All-four-donor shared clonotypes had higher generation probabilities than non-shared clonotypes did.

The specimen sequenced was memory CD4+ T cells sorted from blood. Subset: CD45RA-negative fraction. The receptor was derived from a man aged 18-30 years in good health. This sequence joins TRBV13 and TRBJ2-5; possibly TRBD2 for D (6 bases). The CDR3 loop is CASSSPLAGTQETQYF. The CDR3 DNA is TGTGCCAGCAGCTCCCCCCTGGCGGGGACTCAAGAGACCCAGTACTTC.